This TCR beta chain appears in the sequencing data of a study of T cell repertoires in cytomegalovirus infection (dated 2019 in TCRdb). Concerning the study at large: Donor HLA type was relevant to the analysis, because carriage of CMV infection together with the matching HLA type was indicated by public TCR beta signatures.

The data were produced on an Illumina HiSeq 1500. TCRdb reworked the public reads: Q25 trimming with fastp, MiXCR clone assembly, productive beta chains retained. Each entry is one CDR3 protein sequence, shown with its most common DNA and genes. Here the sample has 290,000 or so distinct CDR3 sequences; roughly 25% occur a single time. The top ten constitute about 14% of the sample. This clonotype was detected a few times. No cognate antigen has been identified for it. No per-base quality is available; no much larger clone lies one base away. From cysteine to phenylalanine, the CDR3 is 16 amino acids long. This entry keeps only the CDR3 DNA: 48 bases, framed from base 1. Cut back by 4 bases and 8 bases, the V and J ends lie 20 bases apart. According to the germline V gene, CDR1 reads MNHEY and CDR2 reads SVGEGT. Broad study findings and their caveats: The ex vivo response was dominated by HLA-C-restricted CMV-specific TCR beta clonotypes, which also provided the single most frequent clonotype in two of eight donors. Carriers of CMV infection plus the relevant HLA type were discriminated by the cumulative frequency of public TCR beta family members in the study cohort and in an independent 352-donor cohort.

The sequence was obtained from a human donor in good health (CMV status not recorded). Some clones in this sample may be carry-over from other donors' samples. Specimen: PBMCs. In this chain, TRBV6-2 or TRBV6-3 is recombined with TRBJ1-4; the D gene is not confidently resolved. The sequence in DNA is TGTGCCAGCAGTTCCGCCGCTATCGGGGTGGAAGAAAAACTGTTTTTT. This encodes CASSSAAIGVEEKLFF.